This T cell receptor (beta chain) comes out of a study of shared clonotypes between healthy human individuals. Overall study: Ranging from 18 to 49 in age, donors were two women and three men. CD4 naive and memory got three plates each, CD8 naive two, CD8 memory one.

Several immunoSEQ 96-well plates shared each subset's DNA, each plate a replicate. The data were produced by immunoSEQ multiplex PCR, yet TCRdb's version contains in-frame clones alone and is incomplete. This table holds more than 2,000,000 clones, approximately 90% found once. The source is a man younger than 35 in good health. The sample consisted of naive CD4+ T cells sorted from blood. Subset given: CD45RA+ positively selected.

CDR3 loop: CASSFQGLPYEQYF. CDR3 bases: TGTGCCAGCAGCTTCCAGGGACTCCCCTACGAGCAGTACTTC. The rearrangement joins TRBV5-6 to TRBJ2-7, with D possibly being TRBD2 (6 bases). Trimming stripped 2 bases from V and 2 bases from J, with 11 bases between. The CDR3 sequence is 14 residues long. Germline V lookup: CDR1 SGHDT, CDR2 YYEEEE.